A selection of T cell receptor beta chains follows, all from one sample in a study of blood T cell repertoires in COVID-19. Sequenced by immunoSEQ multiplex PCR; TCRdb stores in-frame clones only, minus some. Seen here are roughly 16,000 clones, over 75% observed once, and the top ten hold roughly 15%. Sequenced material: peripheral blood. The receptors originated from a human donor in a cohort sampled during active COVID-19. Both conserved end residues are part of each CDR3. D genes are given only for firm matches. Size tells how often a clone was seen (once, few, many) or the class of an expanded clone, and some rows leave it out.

DNA: TGTGCCAGCAGTTGGGGAGTGGGGACAGATACGCAGTATTTT; CDR3: CASSWGVGTDTQYF; V: TRBV6-5; D: .; J: TRBJ2-3; size: .
DNA: TGCGCCAGCAGCTCATTCTGGCAGGGAAATCAGCCCCAGCATTTT; CDR3: CASSSFWQGNQPQHF; V: TRBV4-3; D: .; J: TRBJ1-5; size: .
DNA: TGTGCCAGCAGCTTAGACCACAGTCTGAACACTGAAGCTTTCTTT; CDR3: CASSLDHSLNTEAFF; V: TRBV7-2; D: .; J: TRBJ1-1; size: few
DNA: TGTGCCAGCAGCTCTGGACAGGGACACTATGGCTACACCTTC; CDR3: CASSSGQGHYGYTF; V: TRBV5-4; D: TRBD1; J: TRBJ1-2; size: .
DNA: TGCGCCAGCAGCCACCCTGGGGAGGCCCGCTCTGGAAACACCATATATTTT; CDR3: CASSHPGEARSGNTIYF; V: TRBV4-1; D: .; J: TRBJ1-3; size: .
DNA: TGTGCCTGGAGTGTAGACAGGAGTGAAGCTTTCTTT; CDR3: CAWSVDRSEAFF; V: TRBV30; D: .; J: TRBJ1-1; size: .
DNA: TGTGCCAGCAGCCAAGCGGGGACTAGCGTGGAGACCCAGTACTTC; CDR3: CASSQAGTSVETQYF; V: TRBV4-2; D: TRBD2; J: TRBJ2-5; size: .
DNA: TGTGCCAGCAGTGAAGCGTTAACTAGCGGTCTGTCCTACGAGCAGTACTTC; CDR3: CASSEALTSGLSYEQYF; V: TRBV6-1; D: TRBD2; J: TRBJ2-7; size: once
DNA: TGTGCCAGCAGTTGGACAGGGGGACGGCAGCCCCAGCATTTT; CDR3: CASSWTGGRQPQHF; V: TRBV6-5; D: TRBD1; J: TRBJ1-5; size: .
DNA: TGTGCCAGCAGCCAAGTGGCGGGGGGGCCGGGTGAGCAGTACTTC; CDR3: CASSQVAGGPGEQYF; V: TRBV3-1/TRBV3-2; D: TRBD2; J: TRBJ2-7; size: .
DNA: TGTGCCAGCAGCTTATCCGGGACAGGGGGATATGGCTACACCTTC; CDR3: CASSLSGTGGYGYTF; V: TRBV7-2; D: TRBD1; J: TRBJ1-2; size: .